A selection of T cell receptor beta chains follows, all from one sample in a study of blood T cell repertoires in COVID-19. TCRdb's copy holds only in-frame clones and misses some; the assay was immunoSEQ multiplex PCR. The sample includes fewer than 250,000 clones, about 89% of them seen just once. Sequencing input: peripheral blood. These receptor sequences come from an older woman who had recovered from COVID-19. CDR3s include the opening cysteine and the closing phenylalanine or tryptophan. Each record gives: V gene, CDR3 protein.

V: TRBV5-1; CDR3: CASSSVAGGQTQYF
V: TRBV10-3; CDR3: CAISESVTASTGELFF
V: TRBV15; CDR3: CATSRDRASYEQFF
V: TRBV18; CDR3: CASQGARSSGANVLTF
V: TRBV3-1/TRBV3-2; CDR3: CASSQADRRQRAFF
V: TRBV5-1; CDR3: CASSLALANYGYTF
V: TRBV5-1; CDR3: CASSAGQPNTEAFF
V: TRBV9; CDR3: CASSESGTERTGELFF
V: TRBV3-1/TRBV3-2; CDR3: CASSQDMDIANYGYTF
V: TRBV18; CDR3: CASSPRLAGAIAKNIQYF
V: TRBV4-3; CDR3: CASSSKGGAHEQYF
V: TRBV7-3; CDR3: CASSLDTGGNEQFF
V: TRBV5-5; CDR3: CASSSTSGGYNEQFF
V: TRBV5-4; CDR3: CASSSRGAAYNEQFF
V: TRBV6-4; CDR3: CASSDPRTAYSYGYTF
V: TRBV4-1; CDR3: CASSQASLRAGDYGYTF
V: TRBV5-1; CDR3: CASSPLGLAENEQFF
V: TRBV4-3; CDR3: CASSHVTSGVVDTQYF
V: TRBV19; CDR3: CASRRLRTGPRVDGYTF
V: TRBV7-2; CDR3: CASSLAAGARAGELFF
V: TRBV7-8; CDR3: CASSSWTSGGYNEQFF
V: TRBV19; CDR3: CASSIRRRNDEQFF
V: TRBV12-3/TRBV12-4; CDR3: CASSLALTDTQYF
V: TRBV7-2; CDR3: CASRDALGLAGKGRETQYF